This TCR beta chain was found in a study of T-cell reconstitution after alpha-beta-depleted transplantation in children. This clonotype has a count of ten or more. What it recognizes is unknown. At one boundary the junction diverges from the germline segment, which might be a read error. A TCRbeta library incorporating unique molecular identifiers was prepared. TCRdb reprocessed the PCR reads with MiXCR, giving one entry per CDR3 protein. The sample consists of about 200,000 distinct CDR3 sequences, roughly 7% of them appearing once. Looked up from germline, CDR1 is SNHLY and CDR2 is FYNNEI. This CDR3 is 13 amino acids long. The study, taken as a whole, reports: The high TCRbeta diversity at day 60 in some patients came from surviving recipient T cells and thymic progenitors. After one year, T-cell counts and TCRbeta diversity mostly came from new T cells.

This chain uses TRBV2 with TRBJ2-1, with D tentatively TRBD2 (6 bases). The clonotype comes from a boy between 2 and 10 years old with acute lymphoblastic leukemia, due to receive a stem cell transplant. Sample: PBMCs, taken before TCRalphabeta/CD19-depleted stem cell transplant. The CDR3 DNA sequence: TGTGCCAGCAGGGAAGGGAGGTACAATGAGCAGTTCTTC. It yields the protein CASREGRYNEQFF.